The source of this T cell receptor beta chain is a study of blood T cells in healthy people across ages. On this clonotype itself: Its antigen remains unknown.

Study results and caveats: Expanded clonotype shifts may have been confounded, as the donors had an unknown CMV status.

Next came a second PCR, run for about 7 to 12 cycles, which used a sample-barcoded 5' primer along with a J-beta primer mix. TCRdb reanalysed the 5' RACE reads using MiXCR and keeps one entry per CDR3 protein. Among 920,000 or so distinct CDR3 sequences listed, more than 35% were seen once. Every participating donor contributed approximately 9.5 milliliters of peripheral blood through a draw. Every sample gave at least 5.5 micrograms of total RNA when it was extracted. Per germline, CDR1 SNHLY and CDR2 FYNNEI. The CDR3 is made up of 16 amino acids. Trimming cost V 7 bases and J 0 bases, with 15 bases left between them.

This TCR was sampled from a woman aged 55-69 years in good health. The specimen was blood. The chain is built from TRBV2 and TRBJ1-4; no clear D gene. As DNA, the CDR3 is TGTGCCAGCAAGGTGAGCCCGGCTCCAACTAATGAAAAACTGTTTTTT. Protein product: CASKVSPAPTNEKLFF.